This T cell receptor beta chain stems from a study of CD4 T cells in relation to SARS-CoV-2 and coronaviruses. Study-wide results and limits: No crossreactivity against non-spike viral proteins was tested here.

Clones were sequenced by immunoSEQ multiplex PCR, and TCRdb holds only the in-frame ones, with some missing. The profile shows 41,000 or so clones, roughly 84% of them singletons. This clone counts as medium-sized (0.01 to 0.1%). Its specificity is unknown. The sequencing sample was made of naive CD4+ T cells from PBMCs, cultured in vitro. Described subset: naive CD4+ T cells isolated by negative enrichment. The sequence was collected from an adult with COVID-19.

CDR3 DNA sequence: TGTGCCAGCAGCAAATCCCTGTCGGGCTGTGAGCAGTTCTTC. As protein: CASSKSLSGCEQFF. J is TRBJ2-1 and V is TRBV21-1. TRBV21-1 is noted as a pseudogene. The CDR3 loop spans 14 amino acids.